Each of the 24 T cell receptor beta chains below was sequenced from the same sample in a study of PD-1 blockade in mismatch repair-deficient tumors. Time point in this sample: approximately 10-day in vitro stimulation with candidate neoantigen peptide 6. Sequencing was performed with immunoSEQ multiplex PCR; in TCRdb, only in-frame clones are kept and a portion is missing. In the table there are roughly 15,000 clones, around 86% of which are singletons. These receptors are not linked to any known antigen. Sample: cells cultured in vitro, taken from a patient treated with pembrolizumab. The receptors were sampled from an adult with mismatch repair-deficient cancer.

The CDR3 bases are TGTGCCAGCGCCTTGGCGGGAGAGGGTTACGAGCAGTACTTC. Residues: CASALAGEGYEQYF. This sequence joins TRBV11-2 and TRBJ2-7; 7 nucleotides match TRBD2. Trimming took 8 bases from V and 4 from J; bases not matched to a gene: 11. CDR1 and CDR2 (germline): SGHAT, FQNNGV. The CDR3 is 14 amino acids.

The chain links TRBV9 to TRBJ2-5, with a weak D call TRBD1 (6 bases). Germline CDR1 and CDR2: SGDLS and YYNGEE. Trimming left V 7 bases short and J 4 bases short, with 14 bases between. The CDR3 loop spans 13 amino acids. The CDR3 region has the DNA TGTGCCAGCGGAAGACAGGTAGGAGAGACCCAGTACTTC. Its protein is CASGRQVGETQYF. Together with reference TRBV9 and TRBJ2-5, the CDR3 gives the full variable domain: DSGVTQTPKHLITATGQRVTLRCSPRSGDLSVYWYQQSLDQGLQFLIQYYNGEERAKGNILERFSAQQFPDLHSELNLSSLELGDSALYFCASGRQVGETQYFGPGTRLLVL.

For this clone: This sample includes further DNA sequences coding for the same CDR3. The V gene is TRBV27, the J gene TRBJ2-5, with D unclear. The CDR3 extends over 12 amino acids. Germline V gene data show CDR1 as MNHEY and CDR2 as SMNVEV (reference sequence). The V gene lost 0 bases and the J gene lost 5 bases, with 4 bases spanning the gap. The chain's CDR3 is CASSLSGETQYF. As DNA, the CDR3 is TGTGCCAGCAGTTTATCAGGCGAGACCCAGTACTTC.

The chain uses TRBV27 and TRBJ2-5; 8 nucleotides line up with TRBD2. CDR3 length equals 15 residues. V shed 0 bases and J 2 bases; nucleotides not matched to a gene: 2. Germline values: CDR1 MNHEY, CDR2 SMNVEV (reference sequence). CDR3 nucleotide sequence: TGTGCCAGCAGTTTATCAGCGGGAGAGCAAGAGACCCAGTACTTC. Translated: CASSLSAGEQETQYF.

The chain has TRBV19 and TRBJ2-7; D not resolved. CDR1 LNHDA and CDR2 SQIVND come from the germline V gene (reference sequence). V gave up 6 bases and J gave up 6 bases, with 18 bases separating them. The CDR3 runs 14 residues. The CDR3 region is CASSWSLATGEQYF. For the CDR3, the DNA is TGTGCCAGTAGCTGGTCGTTGGCAACCGGCGAGCAGTACTTC.

V gene TRBV5-1 combines with J gene TRBJ2-1; D is uncertain. The CDR3 has 13 residues. V was clipped by 0 bases and J by 5 bases, with 6 bases between them. The germline gives CDR1 SGHRS, CDR2 YFSETQ. CDR3 loop: CASSLEPNNEQFF. The CDR3 DNA reads as TGCGCCAGCAGCTTGGAACCCAACAATGAGCAGTTCTTC.

This chain joins TRBV6-6 and TRBJ2-1, with TRBD1 matching 7 bases. The trim removed 5 bases at V and 3 bases at J, leaving 7 bases unmatched. Germline values: CDR1 MNHNY, CDR2 SVGAGI (reference sequence). The CDR3 consists of 15 residues. Here the CDR3 reads CASSTPGQSYNEQFF. Written as DNA, the CDR3 is TGTGCCAGCAGTACCCCGGGACAGAGCTACAATGAGCAGTTCTTC.

This clone has more than one count but fewer than ten. V and J are TRBV6-6 and TRBJ1-5; D remains unclear. The CDR3 length is 13 residues. From germline, CDR1 is MNHNY and CDR2 SVGAGI (reference sequence). Deletions cut 6 bases from V and 6 bases from J, with 12 bases between. The CDR3 loop reads CASSDGSLQPQHF. CDR3 in DNA: TGTGCCAGCAGCGACGGATCTCTTCAGCCCCAGCATTTT.

The genes are TRBV9 and TRBJ2-6; D gene ambiguous. CDR3 length equals 14 residues. V lost 5 bases, J lost 1 base, and 7 bases lay in between. Germline CDR1 and CDR2: SGDLS and YYNGEE. CDR3 nucleotide sequence: TGTGCCAGCAGGGAAGGGTCTGGGGCCAACGTCCTGACTTTC. Translated, it gives CASREGSGANVLTF.

This clone has just a few counts. V is TRBV7-3 and J is TRBJ1-2; D not resolved. CDR3 length equals 15 residues. V was shortened by 5 bases and J by 4 bases, with 17 bases between the two germline ends. Germline values: CDR1 SGHTA, CDR2 FQGTGA. The CDR3 region is CASSPSPGLSYGYTF. In DNA, the CDR3 is TGTGCCAGCAGCCCATCCCCGGGCCTCTCCTATGGCTACACCTTC.

This clone was seen a single time. The chain joins TRBV5-1 to TRBJ2-5; D gene unclear. V was shortened by 1 base and J by 5 bases, with 15 bases between the two germline ends. This CDR3 comprises 15 residues. Germline values: CDR1 SGHRS, CDR2 YFSETQ. CDR3 DNA sequence: TGCGCCAGCAGCTTGCAGGCAGGCCTCCGGGAGACCCAGTACTTC. Protein product: CASSLQAGLRETQYF. Using reference TRBV5-1 and TRBJ2-5 for the parts outside the CDR3, the full variable domain is KAGVTQTPRYLIKTRGQQVTLSCSPISGHRSVSWYQQTPGQGLQFLFEYFSETQRNKGNFPGRFSGRQFSNSRSEMNVSTLELGDSALYLCASSLQAGLRETQYFGPGTRLLVL.

The chain couples TRBV27 to TRBJ2-1; 7 nucleotides line up with TRBD1. CDR1 and CDR2 from the germline V gene are MNHEY and SMNVEV (reference sequence). CDR3 length equals 13 residues. V was clipped by 5 bases and J by 6 bases; unmatched bases: 4. The CDR3 region is CASSMDRSNEQFF. The CDR3 DNA follows: TGTGCCAGCAGTATGGACAGGAGCAATGAGCAGTTCTTC.

This sequence joins TRBV19 and TRBJ2-1; D possibly corresponds to TRBD2 (5 bases). Germline V gene sequence: CDR1 LNHDA, CDR2 SQIVND (reference sequence). This CDR3 spans 12 amino acids. The V and J ends lost 8 bases and 9 bases respectively, with 14 bases between them. DNA of the CDR3: TGTGCCAGTCACCCAGGCAGCGGTGAGCAGTTCTTC. Residues: CASHPGSGEQFF.

The chain joins TRBV5-4 to TRBJ2-7, with D possibly being TRBD1 (6 bases). CDR1 and CDR2 from the germline V gene are SGHNT and YYREEE (reference sequence). The CDR3 covers 13 residues. V was shortened by 4 bases and J by 2 bases, with 10 bases between the two germline ends. The CDR3 spells CASSRDRTYEQYF. In nucleotides, the CDR3 is TGTGCCAGCAGCCGAGACAGGACCTACGAGCAGTACTTC.

The rearrangement links TRBV7-9 to TRBJ2-5; 10 bases align to TRBD2. Germline CDR1 SEHNR, CDR2 FQNEAQ (reference sequence). The CDR3 runs 18 residues. The ends lost 5 bases at V and 5 bases at J; junction bases unmatched: 17. The CDR3 nucleotides are TGTGCCAGCAGCCCTAGCCCTAGCGGGAGTGGGGACAAGGAGACCCAGTACTTC. As protein: CASSPSPSGSGDKETQYF. The full variable domain, in which reference TRBV7-9 and TRBJ2-5 provide the parts outside the CDR3, is DTGVSQNPRHKITKRGQNVTFRCDPISEHNRLYWYRQTLGQGPEFLTYFQNEAQLEKSRLLSDRFSAERPKGSFSTLEIQRTEQGDSAMYLCASSPSPSGSGDKETQYFGPGTRLLVL.

The chain has TRBV11-2 and TRBJ1-4, with a tentative D call TRBD1 (6 bases). CDR1 and CDR2 from the germline V gene are SGHAT and FQNNGV. Trimming removed 0 bases from V and 11 bases from J, with 19 bases in between. The CDR3 spans 16 residues. CDR3 amino acids: CASSLDLGSRGVKLFF. CDR3 in DNA: TGTGCCAGCAGCTTAGATCTGGGGAGCAGGGGAGTGAAACTGTTTTTT.

J is TRBJ2-3 and V is TRBV5-4; 9 bases fit TRBD2. CDR3 size: 17 residues. CDR1 and CDR2 from the germline V gene are SGHNT and YYREEE (reference sequence). With 0 bases clipped from V and 0 bases from J, the junction kept 5 bases outside the gene matches. CDR3 in amino acids: CASSLGPTSGSTDTQYF. CDR3 sequence (DNA): TGTGCCAGCAGCTTGGGGCCCACTAGCGGGAGCACAGATACGCAGTATTTT.

The V and J genes are TRBV7-2 and TRBJ2-1; a possible D gene is TRBD2 (5 bases). Between the trimmed V and J ends, which lost 4 bases and 8 bases, there was a span of 12 bases. The CDR3 consists of 13 residues. Germline-derived CDR1 and CDR2 are SGHTA and FQGNSA. CDR3 sequence (DNA): TGTGCCAGCAGCTACGAACTAGGAGATGAGCAGTTCTTC. The encoded protein is CASSYELGDEQFF.

This chain uses TRBV13 with TRBJ1-2, with 8 bases matching TRBD1. The germline CDR1 and CDR2 sequences are PRHDT and FYEKMQ (reference sequence). Germline trimming cut 1 base from V and 5 bases from J; bases unmatched to any gene: 6. The CDR3 covers 15 residues. The CDR3 here is CASSLVQGAGYGYTF. CDR3 bases: TGTGCCAGCAGCTTAGTCCAGGGGGCGGGTTATGGCTACACCTTC.

The CDR3 sequence is CASSLVDSSPGNTIYF. CDR3 nucleotides: TGCGCCAGCAGCTTGGTGGACAGTTCACCGGGAAACACCATATATTTT. V is TRBV5-1 and J is TRBJ1-3, with a weak D call TRBD1 (6 bases). Germline CDR1 SGHRS, CDR2 YFSETQ. The CDR3 contains 16 residues. The V end was cut by 0 bases, the J end by 4 bases, with 14 bases between.

The rearrangement joins TRBV18 to TRBJ2-1; D gene unclear. The V end was cut by 0 bases, the J end by 7 bases, with 13 bases between. This CDR3 has 15 amino acids. Per germline, CDR1 KGHSH and CDR2 LQKENI. This CDR3 is CASSPPSSGLNEQFF. CDR3 bases: TGTGCCAGCTCACCACCGTCTTCCGGGTTAAATGAGCAGTTCTTC. Using reference TRBV18 and TRBJ2-1 for the parts outside the CDR3, the full variable domain is NAGVMQNPRHLVRRRGQEARLRCSPMKGHSHVYWYRQLPEEGLKFMVYLQKENIIDESGMPKERFSAEFPKEGPSILRIQQVVRGDSAAYFCASSPPSSGLNEQFFGPGTRLTVL.

Here the CDR3 DNA reads TGTGCCACCGCAGCTGGACAGGCGGCGCAGCCCCAGCATTTT. Its translation: CATAAGQAAQPQHF. The chain links TRBV15 to TRBJ1-5, with 7 bases fitting TRBD1. The CDR3 is made up of 14 amino acids. V gave up 8 bases and J gave up 7 bases; unmatched junction bases: 11. In germline, CDR1 is LNHNV, CDR2 YYDKDF (reference sequence).

The chain combines TRBV11-2 with TRBJ1-4; D remains ambiguous. Germline CDR1 is SGHAT and CDR2 is FQNNGV. The CDR3 runs 13 residues. Trimming left V 6 bases short and J 0 bases short, with 5 bases between. CDR3 sequence (DNA): TGTGCCAGCAGAACACCAACTAATGAAAAACTGTTTTTT. Translating it yields CASRTPTNEKLFF.

The V and J genes are TRBV28 and TRBJ2-2, with D uncertain. This CDR3 is 12 amino acids long. From germline, CDR1 is MDHEN and CDR2 SYDVKM. V lost 2 bases to trimming and J lost 5 bases, with 3 bases between them. The CDR3 loop is CASSLGTGELFF. In DNA, the CDR3 is TGTGCCAGCAGTTTAGGGACCGGGGAGCTGTTTTTT.